The rows below give T cell receptor beta chains drawn from one sample of a study of T cells in Graves' hyperthyroidism and ophthalmopathy. TCRdb ran MiXCR on the multiplex PCR reads and lists one entry per CDR3 protein. The sample yields 34,000 or so distinct CDR3 sequences, under 65% seen once. The specimen was blood. All receptors derive from a middle-aged woman with Graves' ophthalmopathy. Each CDR3 is given with its conserved first and last residue. A D gene is named only where the DNA matches it firmly. Some rows have no size entry. The others give once, few or many, or a class for an expanded clone.

D: TRBD2
size: many
J: TRBJ2-1
V: TRBV4-3
DNA: TGCGCCAGCAGCCAAGAGTATACTAGCGGGAACTACAATGAGCAGTTCTTC
CDR3: CASSQEYTSGNYNEQFF

D: -
size: many
J: TRBJ2-2
V: TRBV12-3/TRBV12-4
DNA: TGTGCCAGCAGTTTAAGTACGGGGGCCAGGGCCGGGGAGCTGTTTTTT
CDR3: CASSLSTGARAGELFF

D: TRBD1
size: many
J: TRBJ1-4
V: TRBV7-2
DNA: TGTGCCAGCAGCTTAGGATTAAGGACAGGGAATGAAAAACTGTTTTTT
CDR3: CASSLGLRTGNEKLFF

D: -
size: -
J: TRBJ2-3
V: TRBV20-1
DNA: TGCAGTGCTAGAGATCGGGGGTGCACAGATACGCAGTATTTT
CDR3: CSARDRGCTDTQYF

D: -
size: -
J: TRBJ1-6
V: TRBV12-3/TRBV12-4
DNA: TGTGCCAGGAGTTTAGTCGCGGAATCACCCCCCCACTTT
CDR3: CARSLVAESPPHF

D: TRBD2
size: -
J: TRBJ2-7
V: TRBV18
DNA: TGTGCCAGCTCACCACCGGGGCGACTAGCGGGGGGCTCCTACGAGCAGTACTTC
CDR3: CASSPPGRLAGGSYEQYF

D: TRBD1
size: many
J: TRBJ2-5
V: TRBV7-9
DNA: TGTGCCAGCAGCGCACCATGGGACAGTCACCAAGAGACCCAGTACTTC
CDR3: CASSAPWDSHQETQYF

D: TRBD2
size: -
J: TRBJ2-7
V: TRBV20-1
DNA: TGCAGTGCTTTAGCGGGAGGTGGGTACGAGCAGTACTTC
CDR3: CSALAGGGYEQYF

D: TRBD1
size: -
J: TRBJ2-5
V: TRBV20-1
DNA: TGCAGTGCTAGAGTTTGGTCCGGACAGGGATCGAGCAATCAGCCCCAGTACTTC
CDR3: CSARVWSGQGSSNQPQYF

D: -
size: -
J: TRBJ1-2
V: TRBV20-1
DNA: TGCAGTGCAAGGACTAGCGGGAGAGATGGCTACACCTTC
CDR3: CSARTSGRDGYTF

D: TRBD1
size: -
J: TRBJ2-5
V: TRBV15
DNA: TGTGCCACCCACAGGGGGAACAGTAAAGAGACCCAGTACTTC
CDR3: CATHRGNSKETQYF

D: -
size: -
J: TRBJ1-3
V: TRBV2
DNA: TGTGCCAGCAGTGGGGACCTCCGGCAGGTGGCTGGTGGAAACACCATATATTTT
CDR3: CASSGDLRQVAGGNTIYF

D: TRBD1
size: -
J: TRBJ1-1
V: TRBV6-5
DNA: TGTGCCAGCAGTTTCCCGGGACAGGGGGCCCTTCAAGCGTCCACTGAAGCTTTCTTT
CDR3: CASSFPGQGALQASTEAFF

D: -
size: -
J: TRBJ1-2
V: TRBV7-6
DNA: TGTGCCAGCAGCCCCGACACCCCGTTCGGAGGCTACACCTTC
CDR3: CASSPDTPFGGYTF

D: -
size: many
J: TRBJ2-3
V: TRBV10-3
DNA: TGTGCCACCGCAGCAGATACGCAGTATTTT
CDR3: CATAADTQYF

D: -
size: medium-sized
J: TRBJ2-1
V: TRBV7-6
DNA: TGTGCCAGCAGCCCTGGGGAAAATGAGCAGTTCTTC
CDR3: CASSPGENEQFF

D: -
size: many
J: TRBJ2-7
V: TRBV6-1
DNA: TGTGCCAGCAGTGACCTACCCGACAGGACCTACGAGCAGTACTTC
CDR3: CASSDLPDRTYEQYF

D: TRBD2
size: -
J: TRBJ2-6
V: TRBV9
DNA: TGTGCCAGCAGCGTAGAAGCTAGCGGGGGGTACGGGGCCAACGTCCTGGCTTTC
CDR3: CASSVEASGGYGANVLAF

D: -
size: -
J: TRBJ1-1
V: TRBV5-6
DNA: TGTGCCAGCAGCTGGGGAAACACTGAAGCTTTCTTT
CDR3: CASSWGNTEAFF

D: TRBD1
size: many
J: TRBJ2-7
V: TRBV6-1
DNA: TGTGCCAGCAGCTCGGACAGGGGTTACGAGCAGTACTTC
CDR3: CASSSDRGYEQYF

D: TRBD1
size: -
J: TRBJ2-3
V: TRBV20-1
DNA: TGCAGTGCTAGGGGTCCGGGACAGGGGAGTGATACGCAGTATTTT
CDR3: CSARGPGQGSDTQYF

D: -
size: many
J: TRBJ2-2
V: TRBV11-3
DNA: TGTGCCAGCAGCCCCGGGGTCCTCACCGGGGAGCTGTTTTTT
CDR3: CASSPGVLTGELFF

D: -
size: many
J: TRBJ1-1
V: TRBV6-6
DNA: TGTGCCAGCAGAGGGAACACTGAAGCTTTCTTT
CDR3: CASRGNTEAFF

D: -
size: -
J: TRBJ2-7
V: TRBV2
DNA: TGTGCCAGCAAGGAGTACGAGCAGTACTTC
CDR3: CASKEYEQYF

D: TRBD1
size: -
J: TRBJ2-3
V: TRBV5-1
DNA: TGCGCCAGCAGCCCGGGACAGGGGGCCGGAGATACGCAGTATTTT
CDR3: CASSPGQGAGDTQYF

D: -
size: many
J: TRBJ1-2
V: TRBV4-2
DNA: TGTGCCAGCAGCCAAGGCAGAAACATTAACTATGGCTACACCTTC
CDR3: CASSQGRNINYGYTF

D: TRBD2
size: -
J: TRBJ2-1
V: TRBV20-1
DNA: TGCAGTGCTAGACACACTAGCGGGAACTACAATGAGCAGTTCTTC
CDR3: CSARHTSGNYNEQFF

D: -
size: -
J: TRBJ1-1
V: TRBV5-5
DNA: TGTGCCAGCAGCTTGAGGTATCGAAGTTTGAACACTGGAGCTTTCTTT
CDR3: CASSLRYRSLNTGAFF

D: -
size: many
J: TRBJ1-5
V: TRBV12-3/TRBV12-4
DNA: TGTGCCAGCAGTTTGGTTGGTCGCAGCAATCAGCCCCAGCATTTT
CDR3: CASSLVGRSNQPQHF

D: -
size: -
J: TRBJ2-6
V: TRBV7-8
DNA: TGTGCCAGCAGCTTGAGGTTCTCTGGGGCCAACGTCCTGACTTTC
CDR3: CASSLRFSGANVLTF

D: -
size: many
J: TRBJ2-2
V: TRBV7-2
DNA: TGTGCCAGCAGCCCTTGGGCAGGAGCCGGGGAGCTGTTTTTT
CDR3: CASSPWAGAGELFF

D: TRBD2
size: -
J: TRBJ2-3
V: TRBV5-1
DNA: TGCGCCAGCAGCTTTAGCGGGAGACTGAGCACAGATACGCAGTATTTT
CDR3: CASSFSGRLSTDTQYF

D: -
size: medium-sized
J: TRBJ1-2
V: TRBV10-3
DNA: TGTGCCATCAGGCCAGACGGGGCTCCGGCCTATGGCTACACCTTC
CDR3: CAIRPDGAPAYGYTF

D: TRBD2
size: -
J: TRBJ2-7
V: TRBV29-1
DNA: TGCAGCACCGAGACCGGGACTATCGGATACGAGCAGTACTTC
CDR3: CSTETGTIGYEQYF

D: -
size: -
J: TRBJ2-7
V: TRBV15
DNA: TGTGCCACCAGCAGCTGGACAGACCCCTACGAGCAGTACTTC
CDR3: CATSSWTDPYEQYF

D: TRBD1
size: -
J: TRBJ1-1
V: TRBV29-1
DNA: TGCAGCGCCTGGTCGGGACAGGGGAACACTGAAGCTTTCTTT
CDR3: CSAWSGQGNTEAFF

D: -
size: many
J: TRBJ1-4
V: TRBV12-3/TRBV12-4
DNA: TGTGCCAGTAGAAGGGGAGCTGAAAAACTGTTTTTT
CDR3: CASRRGAEKLFF

D: -
size: many
J: TRBJ2-1
V: TRBV6-1
DNA: TGTGCCAGCAAAGGCGGCCCATCTTACAATGAGCAGTTCTTC
CDR3: CASKGGPSYNEQFF

D: -
size: many
J: TRBJ2-7
V: TRBV28
DNA: TGTGCCAGCGGCCTAGGACGGGAGCAGTACTTC
CDR3: CASGLGREQYF

D: -
size: medium-sized
J: TRBJ1-2
V: TRBV13
DNA: TGTGCCAGCAGCTCCACGGAAGCTAACTATGGCTACACCTTC
CDR3: CASSSTEANYGYTF

D: -
size: -
J: TRBJ1-4
V: TRBV20-1
DNA: TGCAGTGCTCGCCCAGAAAATGAAAAACTGTTTTTT
CDR3: CSARPENEKLFF

D: -
size: many
J: TRBJ2-5
V: TRBV28
DNA: TGTGCCAGCAGTTCGGGGGCAACGGAGACCCAGTACTTC
CDR3: CASSSGATETQYF

D: -
size: -
J: TRBJ2-7
V: TRBV15
DNA: TGTGCCACCAGCAGTGAAAGGAGACAGGAGAACTACGAGCAGTACTTC
CDR3: CATSSERRQENYEQYF

D: -
size: -
J: TRBJ2-7
V: TRBV4-3
DNA: TGCGCCAGCAGCCAACCCTTAGGGGGGCGGGAGCAGTACTTC
CDR3: CASSQPLGGREQYF

D: TRBD2
size: many
J: TRBJ2-5
V: TRBV7-8
DNA: TGTGCCAGCAGCTTATTAGCGGGATCTTACCAAGAGACCCAGTACTTC
CDR3: CASSLLAGSYQETQYF

D: TRBD2
size: once
J: TRBJ2-1
V: TRBV5-1
DNA: TGTGCCAGCAGCTTGGTGCTAGCGGGAAACAATGGGCAGTTCTTC
CDR3: CASSLVLAGNNGQFF

D: -
size: few
J: TRBJ1-2
V: TRBV7-2
DNA: TGTGCCAGCAGCTCAGACAGGCTAAGCAATTCTGGAAACACCTTC
CDR3: CASSSDRLSNSGNTF

D: -
size: many
J: TRBJ2-7
V: TRBV7-9
DNA: TGTGCCAGCAGCTTAGCGGTCCCCTACGAGCAGTACTTC
CDR3: CASSLAVPYEQYF

D: TRBD1
size: -
J: TRBJ1-5
V: TRBV9
DNA: TGTGCCAGCCAGGGACAGGGATATAGCAATCAGCCCCAGCATTTT
CDR3: CASQGQGYSNQPQHF